A single sample is the source of the 26 T cell receptor beta chains below, sequenced in a study of blood T cell repertoires in COVID-19. Sequencing used immunoSEQ multiplex PCR; TCRdb keeps in-frame clones, though not all of them. The top ten hold 6.9% of the sample, which has more than 60,000 clones, 80% to 95% seen once. Sequencing was performed on peripheral blood. The source is a human donor in a cohort sampled during active COVID-19.

CDR3 loop: CASSPGGTGLYEQYF. CDR3 coding DNA: TGTGCCAGCTCACCCGGGGGGACAGGCCTATACGAGCAGTACTTC. The rearrangement uses TRBV18 and TRBJ2-7; a weak D match, TRBD1 (8 bases). V was trimmed by 3 bases and J by 4 bases, leaving 16 bases between them. This CDR3 spans 15 amino acids. The germline CDR1 and CDR2 sequences are KGHSH and LQKENI. The full variable domain, with the rest looked up from reference TRBV18 and TRBJ2-7, is NAGVMQNPRHLVRRRGQEARLRCSPMKGHSHVYWYRQLPEEGLKFMVYLQKENIIDESGMPKERFSAEFPKEGPSILRIQQVVRGDSAAYFCASSPGGTGLYEQYFGPGTRLTVT.

The V and J genes are TRBV5-4 and TRBJ1-1; 9 nucleotides align to TRBD1. J gave up 6 bases and V 0 bases, and 3 bases lay outside the gene matches. The CDR3 totals 14 residues. CDR1 is SGHNT and CDR2 is YYREEE in the germline V gene (reference sequence). The CDR3 DNA reads TGTGCCAGCAGCTTGGACAGGGGGCACTCTGAAGCTTTCTTT. Translation gives CASSLDRGHSEAFF.

The V gene is TRBV5-1, the J gene TRBJ1-1; D might be TRBD1 (5 bases). Germline values: CDR1 SGHRS, CDR2 YFSETQ. Trimming took 0 bases from V and 0 from J, leaving 15 bases between them. This CDR3 region has 17 residues. The DNA of the CDR3 is TGCGCCAGCAGCTTGGGACTTTGGACACGGATGAACACTGAAGCTTTCTTT. It translates to CASSLGLWTRMNTEAFF.

CDR3 in amino acids: CSARWTNGYTF. The CDR3 region has the DNA TGCAGTGCTAGATGGACTAACGGCTACACCTTC. The chain is built from TRBV20-1 and TRBJ1-2; D remains ambiguous. The germline CDR1 and CDR2 sequences are DFQATT and SNEGSKA (reference sequence). The ends were cut back, 2 bases at V and 8 bases at J, with 9 bases in the middle. The CDR3 has 11 residues.

This clone was recorded a few times. The rearrangement joins TRBV6-2 or TRBV6-3 to TRBJ2-7; D is uncertain. The length of the CDR3 is 17 residues. Germline assignment: CDR1 MNHEY and CDR2 SVGEGT. V was cut by 3 bases and J by 2 bases, with 20 bases left in between. The CDR3 region is CASSYPLWQVETYEQYF. The CDR3 DNA reads TGTGCCAGCAGTTATCCACTTTGGCAGGTGGAAACCTACGAGCAGTACTTC.

The rearrangement joins TRBV7-9 to TRBJ1-6; D might be TRBD1 (5 bases). V shed 4 bases and J shed 0 bases, with 13 bases lying between them. This CDR3 comprises 17 residues. Germline lookup yields CDR1 SEHNR and CDR2 FQNEAQ (reference sequence). The CDR3, as DNA: TGTGCCAGCAGCTCAGGCAGGGAATTCTCCTATAATTCACCCCTCCACTTT. This gives the protein CASSSGREFSYNSPLHF.

The chain is built from TRBV4-3 and TRBJ2-5; 7 bases match TRBD2. The CDR3 runs to 17 residues. V lost 1 base to trimming and J lost 7 bases; unmatched junction nucleotides: 15. CDR1 is LGHNA and CDR2 is YSLEER in the germline V gene. The CDR3 here is CASSQGGAAGKSGTQYF. CDR3 DNA sequence: TGCGCCAGCAGCCAAGGAGGTGCAGCGGGGAAGTCAGGGACCCAGTACTTC.

This chain uses TRBV18 with TRBJ2-7, with D perhaps matching TRBD1 (6 bases). V shed 0 bases and J shed 3 bases, with 12 bases lying between them. This CDR3 contains 15 residues. Germline assignment: CDR1 KGHSH and CDR2 LQKENI. The CDR3 DNA reads as TGTGCCAGCTCACCACCCTCTACAGGGAACTACGAGCAGTACTTC. Translating it yields CASSPPSTGNYEQYF. The entire variable domain, with the rest obtained from reference TRBV18 and TRBJ2-7, is as follows: NAGVMQNPRHLVRRRGQEARLRCSPMKGHSHVYWYRQLPEEGLKFMVYLQKENIIDESGMPKERFSAEFPKEGPSILRIQQVVRGDSAAYFCASSPPSTGNYEQYFGPGTRLTVT.

This rearrangement joins TRBV5-4 to TRBJ1-2; unclear D gene. The V and J ends lost 0 bases and 2 bases respectively, with 8 bases between them. CDR1 SGHNT and CDR2 YYREEE come from the germline V gene (reference sequence). The CDR3 has 14 residues. CDR3 nucleotides: TGTGCCAGCAGCTTGGAACACCAGAACTATGGCTACACCTTC. Its translation: CASSLEHQNYGYTF.

The CDR3 DNA reads TGTGCCAGCAGCGTAGAGTCTGCGAGGTCCTACGAGCAGTACTTC. It translates to CASSVESARSYEQYF. V is TRBV9 and J is TRBJ2-7; D not resolved. The V gene lost 0 bases and the J gene lost 1 base, with 11 bases spanning the gap. Germline values: CDR1 SGDLS, CDR2 YYNGEE. This CDR3 has 15 residues.

The rearrangement uses TRBV7-2 and TRBJ1-5, with D maybe TRBD1 (5 bases). Germline loops: CDR1 SGHTA, CDR2 FQGNSA. This CDR3 is 16 amino acids long. The V and J ends lost 1 base and 3 bases respectively, with 13 bases between them. CDR3 region: CASSLGEGLPNQPQHF. DNA of the CDR3: TGTGCCAGCAGCTTAGGGGAGGGGCTGCCCAATCAGCCCCAGCATTTT.

The gene calls are TRBV10-3 and TRBJ1-1; D gene uncertain. CDR1 is ENHRY, CDR2 SYGVKD, per germline. The CDR3 runs to 14 residues. Trimming shortened V by 3 bases and J by 5 bases, and 13 bases separated the two germline ends. This CDR3 reads CAISDEGVRTEAFF. The CDR3 region has the DNA TGTGCCATCAGTGATGAGGGAGTTAGGACTGAAGCTTTCTTT.

The rearrangement links TRBV11-3 to TRBJ2-3, with 12 bases lining up with TRBD1. The germline V gene has CDR1 SGHNT and CDR2 YENEEA. The ends lost 4 bases at V and 5 bases at J; junction bases unmatched: 7. The CDR3 sequence is 16 residues long. DNA of the CDR3: TGTGCCAGCAGCTATTCCGGGACAGGGGGCATAGATACGCAGTATTTT. Amino acid sequence: CASSYSGTGGIDTQYF.

V usage is TRBV6-4 and J usage is TRBJ2-1; 8 nucleotides match TRBD2. Germline CDR1 is MRHNA and CDR2 is SNTAGT. J gave up 8 bases and V 4 bases, and 10 bases lay outside the gene matches. The CDR3 covers 15 residues. CDR3 region: CASSVRGGVRDEQFF. DNA of the CDR3: TGTGCCAGCAGTGTCCGGGGGGGAGTTCGGGATGAGCAGTTCTTC.

The chain employs TRBV24-1 and TRBJ2-5, with D perhaps TRBD2 (5 bases). V lost 3 bases, J lost 5 bases, and 12 bases lay in between. Germline assignment: CDR1 KGHDR and CDR2 SFDVKD. This CDR3 region has 14 residues. The CDR3 region is CATSDGVTGETQYF. In nucleotides, the CDR3 is TGTGCCACCAGTGATGGGGTGACGGGGGAGACCCAGTACTTC.

This chain links TRBV19 with TRBJ1-1, with a tentative D call TRBD1 (6 bases). Germline values: CDR1 LNHDA, CDR2 SQIVND (reference sequence). Trimming shortened V by 9 bases and J by 4 bases, and 18 bases separated the two germline ends. This CDR3 region has 14 residues. In DNA, the CDR3 is TGTGCCAGCGGATACAGGGAAATCGGCACTGAAGCTTTCTTT. As protein: CASGYREIGTEAFF.

The chain links TRBV7-9 to TRBJ1-5; D is undetermined. Trimming took off 5 bases at V and 2 bases at J, with 22 bases between the two ends. Germline values: CDR1 SEHNR, CDR2 FQNEAQ (reference sequence). The CDR3 spans 18 residues. The CDR3 loop is CASSPEEGQGLGNQPQHF. The CDR3 DNA follows: TGTGCCAGCAGCCCCGAGGAGGGCCAAGGTTTGGGCAATCAGCCCCAGCATTTT.

As DNA, the CDR3 is TGTGCCAGCAGCCAACGGGCAGGGCACACTGAAGCTTTCTTT. It specifies CASSQRAGHTEAFF. J is TRBJ1-1 and V is TRBV3-1 (or the pseudogene TRBV3-2); tentative D call: TRBD1 (5 bases). CDR3 length: 14 amino acids. V was clipped by 2 bases and J by 3 bases, with 10 bases between them. The germline V gene encodes CDR1 LGHDT and CDR2 YNNKEL (reference sequence).

V is TRBV19 and J is TRBJ2-3; 8 bases are a match to TRBD1. Germline trimming cut 2 bases from V and 8 bases from J; bases unmatched to any gene: 15. Per germline, CDR1 LNHDA and CDR2 SQIVND (reference sequence). The CDR3 covers 17 residues. The DNA for the CDR3 is TGTGCCAGTAGTATAATCTCTGGGACAGGTCTCCTATCTACGCAGTATTTT. This gives the protein CASSIISGTGLLSTQYF. The complete variable domain, with remaining parts taken from reference TRBV19 and TRBJ2-3, reads DGGITQSPKYLFRKEGQNVTLSCEQNLNHDAMYWYRQDPGQGLRLIYYSQIVNDFQKGDIAEGYSVSREKKESFPLTVTSAQKNPTAFYLCASSIISGTGLLSTQYFGPGTRLTVL.

This clone is a singleton in its sample. The chain couples TRBV27 to TRBJ1-6, with D possibly being TRBD1 (6 bases). Germline CDR1 and CDR2: MNHEY and SMNVEV (reference sequence). Trimming removed 4 bases at V and 6 bases at J, with 10 bases between. This CDR3 region has 14 residues. The chain's CDR3 is CASSSLDSNSPLHF. CDR3 sequence (DNA): TGTGCCAGCAGTTCCTTGGACAGTAATTCACCCCTCCACTTT.

The CDR3 region has the DNA TGTGCCACCAGCAGAGAAGGGGGACTAGCGTCCAATGAGCAGTTCTTC. Amino acids: CATSREGGLASNEQFF. The chain uses TRBV15 and TRBJ2-1; 10 bases line up with TRBD2. From germline, CDR1 is LNHNV and CDR2 YYDKDF (reference sequence). The trim removed 0 bases at V and 6 bases at J, leaving 5 bases unmatched. The CDR3 sequence is 16 residues long.

The genes are TRBV12-5 and TRBJ2-3; 7 bases agree with TRBD2. CDR1 and CDR2 (germline): LGHNT, FRNRAP. This CDR3 spans 15 amino acids. V was pared by 4 bases and J by 2 bases, with 6 bases of the junction left unmatched. CDR3 DNA sequence: TGTGCTAGTGGTTCTAAGGGGAGGGCCACAGATACGCAGTATTTT. Translated: CASGSKGRATDTQYF. The full variable domain, rest sourced from reference TRBV12-5 and TRBJ2-3, is DARVTQTPRHKVTEMGQEVTMRCQPILGHNTVFWYRQTMMQGLELLAYFRNRAPLDDSGMPKDRFSAEMPDATLATLKIQPSEPRDSAVYFCASGSKGRATDTQYFGPGTRLTVL.

J is TRBJ1-2 and V is TRBV19, with TRBD1 matching 9 bases. The CDR3 covers 14 residues. With 5 bases clipped from V and 7 bases from J, the junction kept 8 bases outside the gene matches. Per germline, CDR1 LNHDA and CDR2 SQIVND (reference sequence). The CDR3 nucleotides are TGTGCCAGTAGTCGCGGGACAGGGTCCTCTGGCTACACCTTC. Amino acids: CASSRGTGSSGYTF.

This clone occurred a few times. This chain uses TRBV4-2 with TRBJ1-6; D uncertain. Germline-derived CDR1 and CDR2 are LGHNA and YNFKEQ. CDR3 length: 14 amino acids. V lost 0 bases to trimming and J lost 10 bases, with 10 bases between them. CDR3 nucleotide sequence: TGTGCCAGCAGCCAAGATAAGTTGGAGTCACCCCTCCACTTT. This gives the protein CASSQDKLESPLHF.

The J gene is TRBJ2-5, the V gene TRBV19; 8 bases are a match to TRBD2. The CDR3 is 16 amino acids. The junction had 10 bases not matched to a gene; V was cut back by 4 bases and J by 3 bases. Germline assignment: CDR1 LNHDA and CDR2 SQIVND (reference sequence). The CDR3 region has the DNA TGTGCCAGTAGTACTCGGGGGGGCGGTCATAAAGAGACCCAGTACTTC. It encodes CASSTRGGGHKETQYF.

The chain uses TRBV7-2 and TRBJ1-3; no clear D. With 2 bases removed from V and 0 bases from J, the gap between germline ends came to 2 bases. The CDR3 runs to 13 residues. Germline V gene lookup returns CDR1 SGHTA and CDR2 FQGNSA. CDR3 amino acids: CASSLRSGNTIYF. The CDR3 DNA follows: TGTGCCAGCAGCTTACGCTCTGGAAACACCATATATTTT. Using reference TRBV7-2 and TRBJ1-3 for the parts outside the CDR3, the full variable domain is GAGVSQSPSNKVTEKGKDVELRCDPISGHTALYWYRQSLGQGLEFLIYFQGNSAPDKSGLPSDRFSAERTGGSVSTLTIQRTQQEDSAVYLCASSLRSGNTIYFGEGSWLTVV.